Sequencing of this T cell receptor (beta chain) was carried out in a study of blood T cell repertoires in COVID-19. Study context: Samples taken during acute and convalescent COVID-19 were collected in the United States, Italy and Spain.

This CDR3 is built from 13 residues. Looked up from germline, CDR1 is SGHRS and CDR2 is YFSETQ. The V segment lost 4 bases and the J segment 9 bases; nucleotides outside the gene matches: 6. This clone was counted a single time. In the original analysis: How many nucleated cells were present was estimated from reference gene primer amplification. TCRdb's copy holds only in-frame clones and misses some; the assay was immunoSEQ multiplex PCR. V, J and clone size reflect that table, while D and trimming were determined from the DNA. The sample holds about 360,000 clones; approximately 86% are singletons and the top ten take roughly 6.6%. While infection was still active, Seattle patients were enrolled and then followed longitudinally.

The sample consisted of peripheral blood. The chain links TRBV5-1 to TRBJ2-2, with 7 bases that match TRBD1. This receptor was obtained from an older woman with COVID-19, enrolled during active disease. The chain's CDR3 is CASSPTGDRELFF. The CDR3 coding sequence is TGCGCCAGCAGCCCTACAGGGGACCGGGAGCTGTTTTTT.